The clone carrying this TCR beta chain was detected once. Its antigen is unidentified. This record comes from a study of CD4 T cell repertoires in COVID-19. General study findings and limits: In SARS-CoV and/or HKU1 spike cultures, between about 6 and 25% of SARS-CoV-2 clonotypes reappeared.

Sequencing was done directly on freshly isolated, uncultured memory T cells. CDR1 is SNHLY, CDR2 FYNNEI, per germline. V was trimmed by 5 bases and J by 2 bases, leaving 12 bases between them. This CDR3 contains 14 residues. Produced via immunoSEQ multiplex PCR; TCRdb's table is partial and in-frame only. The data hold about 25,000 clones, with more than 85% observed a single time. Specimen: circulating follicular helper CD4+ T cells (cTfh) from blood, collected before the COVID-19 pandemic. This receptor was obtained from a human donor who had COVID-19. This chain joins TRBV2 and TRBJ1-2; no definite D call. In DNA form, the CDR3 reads TGTGCCAGCAGTTTGGGTGGGCAGAACTATGGCTACACCTTC. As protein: CASSLGGQNYGYTF.